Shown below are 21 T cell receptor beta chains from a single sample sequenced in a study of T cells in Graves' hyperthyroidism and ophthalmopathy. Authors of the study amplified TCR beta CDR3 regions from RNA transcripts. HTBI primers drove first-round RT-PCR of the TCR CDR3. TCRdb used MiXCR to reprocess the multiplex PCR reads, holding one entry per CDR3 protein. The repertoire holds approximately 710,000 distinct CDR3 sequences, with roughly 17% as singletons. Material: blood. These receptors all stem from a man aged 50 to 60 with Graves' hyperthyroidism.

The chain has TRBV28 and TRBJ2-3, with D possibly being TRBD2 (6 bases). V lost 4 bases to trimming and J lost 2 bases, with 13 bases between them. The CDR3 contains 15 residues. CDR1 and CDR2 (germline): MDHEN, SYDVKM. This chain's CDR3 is CASSWGGEDTDTQYF. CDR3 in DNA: TGTGCCAGCAGTTGGGGCGGGGAGGACACAGATACGCAGTATTTT.

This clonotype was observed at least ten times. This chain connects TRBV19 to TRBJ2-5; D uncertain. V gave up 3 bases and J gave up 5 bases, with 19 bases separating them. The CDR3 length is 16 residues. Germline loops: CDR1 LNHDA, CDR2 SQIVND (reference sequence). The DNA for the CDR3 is TGTGCCAGTAGTATGGAGACGGGCCCCCGAAGGGAGACCCAGTACTTC. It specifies CASSMETGPRRETQYF.

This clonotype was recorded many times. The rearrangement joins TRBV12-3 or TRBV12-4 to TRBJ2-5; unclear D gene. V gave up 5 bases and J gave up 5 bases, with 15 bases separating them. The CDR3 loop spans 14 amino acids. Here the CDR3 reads CASSPRARRETQYF. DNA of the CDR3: TGTGCCAGCAGTCCCCGGGCCAGACGGGAGACCCAGTACTTC.

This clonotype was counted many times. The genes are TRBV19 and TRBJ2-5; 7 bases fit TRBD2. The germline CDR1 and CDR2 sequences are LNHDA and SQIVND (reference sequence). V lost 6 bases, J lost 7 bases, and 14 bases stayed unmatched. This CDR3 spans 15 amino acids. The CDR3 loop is CASSSTGLPQGTQYF. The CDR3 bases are TGTGCCAGTAGCTCGACGGGACTACCCCAGGGGACCCAGTACTTC. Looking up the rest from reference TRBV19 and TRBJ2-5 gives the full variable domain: DGGITQSPKYLFRKEGQNVTLSCEQNLNHDAMYWYRQDPGQGLRLIYYSQIVNDFQKGDIAEGYSVSREKKESFPLTVTSAQKNPTAFYLCASSSTGLPQGTQYFGPGTRLLVL.

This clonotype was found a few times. CDR3 coding DNA: TGCGCCAGCAGCCAAGAATACAGGGGCAATCAGCCCCAGCATTTT. Translating it yields CASSQEYRGNQPQHF. The V call is TRBV4-3, the J call TRBJ1-5; tentatively, D is TRBD1 (6 bases). V was trimmed by 0 bases and J by 2 bases, leaving 8 bases between them. CDR1 is LGHNA and CDR2 is YSLEER in the germline V gene. This CDR3 is built from 15 residues.

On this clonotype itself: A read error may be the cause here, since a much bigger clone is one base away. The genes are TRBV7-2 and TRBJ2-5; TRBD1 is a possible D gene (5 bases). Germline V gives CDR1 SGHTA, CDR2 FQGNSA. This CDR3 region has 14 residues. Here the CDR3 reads CAGSPGPSVGTQYF. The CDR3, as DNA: TGTGCCGGCAGCCCAGGGCCTTCTGTCGGGACCCAGTACTTC.

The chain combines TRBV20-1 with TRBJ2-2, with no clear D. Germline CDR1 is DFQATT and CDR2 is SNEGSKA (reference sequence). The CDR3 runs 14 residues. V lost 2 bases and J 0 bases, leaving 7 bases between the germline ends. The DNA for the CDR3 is TGCAGTGCTAGACGGCTAGCGAACACCGGGGAGCTGTTTTTT. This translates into CSARRLANTGELFF.

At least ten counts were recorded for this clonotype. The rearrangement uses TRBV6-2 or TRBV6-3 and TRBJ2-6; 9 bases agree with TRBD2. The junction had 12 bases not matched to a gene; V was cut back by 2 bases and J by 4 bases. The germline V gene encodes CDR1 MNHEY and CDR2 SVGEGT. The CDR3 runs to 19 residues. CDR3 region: CASSYDGGRAYSGANVLTF. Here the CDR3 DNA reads TGTGCCAGCAGTTACGACGGCGGGAGGGCCTATTCAGGGGCCAACGTCCTGACTTTC.

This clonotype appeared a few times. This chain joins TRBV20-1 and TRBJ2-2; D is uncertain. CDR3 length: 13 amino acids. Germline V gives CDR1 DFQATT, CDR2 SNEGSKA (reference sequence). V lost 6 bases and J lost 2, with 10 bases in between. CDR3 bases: TGCAGTGCCCTACCGGACAACACCGGGGAGCTGTTTTTT. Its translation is CSALPDNTGELFF.

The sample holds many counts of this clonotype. The CDR3 reads CASSVDRGTANTGELFF. The CDR3 DNA is TGTGCCAGCAGCGTAGATCGGGGGACAGCGAACACCGGGGAGCTGTTTTTT. The chain uses TRBV9 and TRBJ2-2, with D possibly being TRBD1 (7 bases). Trimming stripped 0 bases from V and 0 bases from J, with 12 bases between. CDR3 size: 17 residues. Per germline, CDR1 SGDLS and CDR2 YYNGEE.

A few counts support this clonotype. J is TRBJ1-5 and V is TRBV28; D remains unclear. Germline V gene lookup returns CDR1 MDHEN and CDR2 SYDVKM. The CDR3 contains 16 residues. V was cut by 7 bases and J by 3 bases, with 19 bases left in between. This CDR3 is CASTPPRPGSNQPQHF. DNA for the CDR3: TGTGCCAGCACTCCCCCCCGACCCGGGTCCAATCAGCCCCAGCATTTT.

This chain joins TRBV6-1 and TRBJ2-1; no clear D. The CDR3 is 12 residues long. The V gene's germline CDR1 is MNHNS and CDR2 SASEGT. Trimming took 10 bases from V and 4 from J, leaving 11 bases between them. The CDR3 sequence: CATGRLYNEQFF. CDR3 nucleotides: TGTGCCACCGGGCGGTTGTACAATGAGCAGTTCTTC.

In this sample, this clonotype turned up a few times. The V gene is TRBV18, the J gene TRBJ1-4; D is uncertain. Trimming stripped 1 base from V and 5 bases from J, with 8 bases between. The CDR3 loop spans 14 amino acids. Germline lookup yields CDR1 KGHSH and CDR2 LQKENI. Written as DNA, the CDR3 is TGTGCCAGCTCACCACGGGAAAGAAATGAAAAACTGTTTTTT. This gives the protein CASSPRERNEKLFF.

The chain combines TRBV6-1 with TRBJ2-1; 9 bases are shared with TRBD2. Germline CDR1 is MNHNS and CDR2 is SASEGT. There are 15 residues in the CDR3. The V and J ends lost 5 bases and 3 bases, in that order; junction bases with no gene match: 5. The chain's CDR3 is CASSSRLADYNEQFF. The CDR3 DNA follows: TGTGCCAGCAGTTCCCGACTAGCGGACTACAATGAGCAGTTCTTC.

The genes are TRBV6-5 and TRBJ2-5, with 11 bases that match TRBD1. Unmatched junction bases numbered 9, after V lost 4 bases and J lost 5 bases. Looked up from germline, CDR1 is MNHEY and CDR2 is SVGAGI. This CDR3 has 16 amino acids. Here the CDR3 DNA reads TGTGCCAGCAGTTCGCGGACAGGGGGCGCTTCGGAGACCCAGTACTTC. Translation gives CASSSRTGGASETQYF.

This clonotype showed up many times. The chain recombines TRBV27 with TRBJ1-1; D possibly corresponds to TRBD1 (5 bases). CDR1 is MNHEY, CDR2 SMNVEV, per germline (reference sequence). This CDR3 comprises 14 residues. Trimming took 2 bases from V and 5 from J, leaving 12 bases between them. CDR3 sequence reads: CASSLPGTGTEAFF. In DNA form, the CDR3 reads TGTGCCAGCAGTTTACCTGGGACGGGTACTGAAGCTTTCTTT.

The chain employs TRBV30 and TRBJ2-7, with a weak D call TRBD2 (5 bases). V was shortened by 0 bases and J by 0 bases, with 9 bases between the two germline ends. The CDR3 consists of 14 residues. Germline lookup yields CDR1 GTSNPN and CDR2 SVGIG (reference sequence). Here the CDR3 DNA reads TGTGCCTGGAGTGTAGCGGCCCACTCCTACGAGCAGTACTTC. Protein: CAWSVAAHSYEQYF.

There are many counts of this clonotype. In nucleotides, the CDR3 is TGTGCCAGCAGTTTAGGCAGCCTCTCCTATAATTCACCCCTCCACTTT. This encodes CASSLGSLSYNSPLHF. The chain recombines TRBV12-3 or TRBV12-4 with TRBJ1-6; D not resolved. The CDR3 loop spans 16 amino acids. Between the trimmed V and J ends, which lost 1 base and 0 bases, there was a span of 7 bases.

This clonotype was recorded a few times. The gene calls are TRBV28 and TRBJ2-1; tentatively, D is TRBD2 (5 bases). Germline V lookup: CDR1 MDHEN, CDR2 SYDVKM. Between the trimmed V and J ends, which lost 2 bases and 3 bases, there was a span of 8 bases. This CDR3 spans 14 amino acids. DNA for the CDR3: TGTGCCAGCAGTTTAAGCCGGGGCTACAATGAGCAGTTCTTC. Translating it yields CASSLSRGYNEQFF.

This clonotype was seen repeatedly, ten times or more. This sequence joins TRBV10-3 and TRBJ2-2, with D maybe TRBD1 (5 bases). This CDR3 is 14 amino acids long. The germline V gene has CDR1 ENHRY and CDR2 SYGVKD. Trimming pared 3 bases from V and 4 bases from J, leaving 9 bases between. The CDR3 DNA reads TGTGCCATCAGTGACCCAGGGTTCACCGGGGAGCTGTTTTTT. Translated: CAISDPGFTGELFF.

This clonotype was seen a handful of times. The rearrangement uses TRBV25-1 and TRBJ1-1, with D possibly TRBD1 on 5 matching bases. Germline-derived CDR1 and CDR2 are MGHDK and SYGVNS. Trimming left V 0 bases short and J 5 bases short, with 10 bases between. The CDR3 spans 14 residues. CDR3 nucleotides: TGTGCCAGCAGTGAATACCAGGGATCGACTGAAGCTTTCTTT. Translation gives CASSEYQGSTEAFF.